This T cell receptor beta chain emerged from a study of cytomegalovirus exposure and HLA in healthy donors. Study context: A later analysis reported the roughly 130 validation repertoires used the same platform as the 666 first-cohort repertoires. Study-wide results and caveats: A few CMV-associated chains proved CMV antigen-specific in vitro. Rare TCR sequences dominated, though some public TCRs recurred in many donors.

Details on this clone: Its specificity is unknown.

The repertoire was sequenced with immunoSEQ multiplex PCR; TCRdb's copy has only in-frame clones and lacks some. The sample includes more than 110,000 clones, 86% seen only once; the top ten take less than 3%. CDR3 length: 17 residues. V lost 6 bases and J lost 10; bases outside the gene matches: 18. From germline, CDR1 is SGHAT and CDR2 FQNNGV. Sample: PBMCs. The source is a young man in good health and CMV-seronegative. The chain uses TRBV11-2 and TRBJ1-4; 9 nucleotides agree with TRBD1. CDR3 DNA: TGTGCCAGCAGACCAATCAAACAGGGGGCGAGTAGGGGAAAACTGTTTTTT. Translating it yields CASRPIKQGASRGKLFF.